This T cell receptor beta chain was captured by sequencing in a study of T cell repertoires in cytomegalovirus infection. The CDR3 spans 12 residues. The V end was cut by 10 bases, the J end by 2 bases, with 9 bases between. Looked up from germline, CDR1 is MNHEY and CDR2 is SVGEGT. TCRdb itself ran the reads through MiXCR, one entry per CDR3 protein. This table holds about 400,000 distinct CDR3 sequences, approximately 30% found once. As to this clonotype: Its antigen is undetermined.

The starting material was cultured PBMCs, obtained from culture after CMV antigen stimulation. The rearrangement joins TRBV6-2 or TRBV6-3 to TRBJ2-1; D remains unclear. This clonotype was obtained from a human donor in good health (CMV status not recorded). Some clones in this sample may be carry-over from other donors' samples. The DNA of the CDR3 is TGTGCCATTGCCGGCACCTACAATGAGCAGTTCTTC. The encoded protein is CAIAGTYNEQFF.